This T cell receptor (beta chain) stems from a study of shared clonotypes between healthy human individuals. Study results and limitations: Between a handful of donors, naive CD4 clonotypes were shared at a level of about 5%. Though the depth was large, rarefaction showed that sorted-subset sequencing was incomplete. Few donors restricted represented genetic and exposure-history diversity.

The V gene's germline CDR1 is DFQATT and CDR2 SNEGSKA (reference sequence). The CDR3 is made up of 11 amino acids. The germline V and J ends were trimmed by 0 bases and 9 bases, with 6 bases remaining between them. Comment on this clone: Its antigen is currently unknown.

Some 30,000 T cell genomes, or around 200 ng DNA, went into the sorted-subset replicate PCRs. Data came from immunoSEQ multiplex PCR; TCRdb stores just in-frame clones and leaves some out. The sample consists of about 2 million clones, about 95% of them appearing once. Naive CD8 populations comprised CD45RO-negative cells positively selected for CCR7, excluding terminally differentiated effector memory CD45RA+ cells. The receptor was isolated from a young man in good health. Material: naive CD8+ T cells sorted from blood. The rearrangement joins TRBV20-1 to TRBJ2-1; D call uncertain. CDR3 sequence (DNA): TGCAGTGCTAGAGATGGCCTTGAGCAGTTCTTC. It codes for CSARDGLEQFF.